Listed here are 23 T cell receptor beta chains from one sample, sequenced in a study of shared clonotypes between healthy human individuals. TCRdb's table, derived via immunoSEQ multiplex PCR, lists solely in-frame clones and lacks some. The sample holds 550,000 to 850,000 clones, around 77% seen once. Sequenced material: memory CD4+ T cells sorted from blood. Subset: CD45RA-negative fraction. Receptors originate from a young woman in good health.

The rearrangement joins TRBV6-1 to TRBJ2-3; D gene unclear. V gave up 0 bases and J gave up 0 bases, with 10 bases separating them. CDR1 and CDR2 from the germline V gene are MNHNS and SASEGT. The CDR3 loop spans 16 amino acids. The CDR3 coding sequence is TGTGCCAGCAGTGAAGCGTTCAAGGCTAGCACAGATACGCAGTATTTT. Encoded protein: CASSEAFKASTDTQYF.

This clone came up many times. This chain uses TRBV5-6 with TRBJ1-1, with 8 bases matching TRBD1. This CDR3 contains 17 residues. Germline lookup yields CDR1 SGHDT and CDR2 YYEEEE. Trimming took 0 bases from V and 5 from J; bases not matched to a gene: 12. The CDR3 loop is CASSLAGRGLIGTEAFF. The CDR3 region has the DNA TGTGCCAGCAGCTTGGCGGGCAGGGGGCTTATTGGAACTGAAGCTTTCTTT.

A few counts support this clone. The J gene is TRBJ2-1, the V gene TRBV19, with D perhaps assigned TRBD1 or TRBD2 (5 bases each). With 1 base removed from V and 6 bases from J, the gap between germline ends came to 10 bases. Germline V gene data show CDR1 as LNHDA and CDR2 as SQIVND (reference sequence). The CDR3 runs 14 residues. CDR3 DNA: TGTGCCAGTAGTATAGGAGGGACCCCCAATGAGCAGTTCTTC. Amino acids: CASSIGGTPNEQFF.

The chain couples TRBV7-9 to TRBJ1-5; D not resolved. Germline loops: CDR1 SEHNR, CDR2 FQNEAQ (reference sequence). The CDR3 is 17 residues long. The germline V and J ends were trimmed by 1 base and 6 bases, with 19 bases remaining between them. The CDR3 spells CASSLVIDTVARQPQHF. CDR3 coding DNA: TGTGCCAGCAGCTTAGTAATTGACACCGTGGCCCGTCAGCCCCAGCATTTT.

The chain recombines TRBV4-2 with TRBJ2-5; D may be TRBD1 (5 bases). V was cut by 0 bases and J by 1 base, with 9 bases left in between. From germline, CDR1 is LGHNA and CDR2 YNFKEQ. The CDR3 spans 15 residues. The CDR3 reads CASSQEGVLQETQYF. Here the CDR3 DNA reads TGTGCCAGCAGCCAAGAAGGGGTTCTCCAAGAGACCCAGTACTTC.

This CDR3 reads CASSTAGLGNQPQHF. The CDR3 DNA follows: TGTGCCAGCAGCACCGCCGGCCTGGGGAATCAGCCCCAGCATTTT. The rearrangement links TRBV27 to TRBJ1-5; no clear D. The germline V gene encodes CDR1 MNHEY and CDR2 SMNVEV (reference sequence). This CDR3 has 15 amino acids. The V end was cut by 6 bases, the J end by 4 bases, with 16 bases between.

The J gene is TRBJ1-2, the V gene TRBV5-4; 8 bases align to TRBD1. This CDR3 has 15 amino acids. V trimming: 4 bases; J trimming: 7 bases; junction bases outside the gene matches: 12. Germline V gene lookup returns CDR1 SGHNT and CDR2 YYREEE (reference sequence). CDR3 in amino acids: CASSPSNTGGTGYTF. The CDR3 DNA reads as TGTGCCAGCAGCCCGTCAAATACAGGGGGGACTGGCTACACCTTC.

The chain combines TRBV5-4 with TRBJ2-2; unclear D gene. V lost 0 bases and J lost 4, with 16 bases in between. Germline V lookup: CDR1 SGHNT, CDR2 YYREEE (reference sequence). There are 17 residues in the CDR3. The CDR3 DNA reads TGTGCCAGCAGCTTGGGTCCTTTAGAGACTGCCACCGGGGAGCTGTTTTTT. It codes for CASSLGPLETATGELFF.

V gene TRBV28 combines with J gene TRBJ1-2; D gene unclear. The CDR3 is 13 residues long. V was clipped by 6 bases and J by 8 bases, with 16 bases between them. Germline values: CDR1 MDHEN, CDR2 SYDVKM. The CDR3 loop is CASRSRGSGGYTF. CDR3 in DNA: TGTGCCAGCAGGTCTCGGGGATCGGGAGGCTACACCTTC.

The CDR3 here is CASSRPTGDLSYEQYF. DNA of the CDR3: TGTGCCAGCTCACGCCCCACGGGAGATCTATCCTACGAGCAGTACTTC. V is TRBV18 and J is TRBJ2-7; a weak D match, TRBD2 (6 bases). With 4 bases removed from V and 1 base from J, the gap between germline ends came to 17 bases. The CDR3 extends over 16 amino acids. CDR1 is KGHSH, CDR2 LQKENI, per germline.

About this clone itself: This may come from a read error, since a much larger clone is one base off. Other DNA sequences in this specimen translate into the identical CDR3. The CDR3 is CASSRAGGRGVTEAFF. CDR3 nucleotides: TGCGCCAGCAGCCGCGCGGGGGGAAGAGGGGTCACTGAAGCTTTCTTT. The gene calls are TRBV5-1 and TRBJ1-1; TRBD1 might be the D (5 bases). The germline V gene encodes CDR1 SGHRS and CDR2 YFSETQ. The CDR3 length is 16 residues. The germline V and J ends were trimmed by 4 bases and 4 bases, with 20 bases remaining between them.

This clone was counted many times. The rearrangement links TRBV5-4 to TRBJ2-4, with 11 bases that match TRBD1. Germline lookup yields CDR1 SGHNT and CDR2 YYREEE (reference sequence). V was pared by 4 bases and J by 0 bases, with 6 bases of the junction left unmatched. CDR3 length equals 17 residues. CDR3 amino acids: CASSGQGQGEAKNIQYF. CDR3 in DNA: TGTGCCAGCAGCGGGCAGGGACAGGGGGAAGCCAAAAACATTCAGTACTTC.

This clone was seen a few times. The rearrangement joins TRBV27 to TRBJ2-3; the D gene is possibly TRBD2 (5 bases). V lost 10 bases and J 4 bases, leaving 21 bases between the germline ends. This CDR3 spans 15 amino acids. CDR1 is MNHEY and CDR2 is SMNVEV in the germline V gene (reference sequence). CDR3 nucleotides: TGTGCCACCAGGAGGAGCCGCGGGTCCGCAGATACGCAGTATTTT. This codes for CATRRSRGSADTQYF.

This chain links TRBV7-3 with TRBJ2-1; 7 nucleotides agree with TRBD2. V was pared by 3 bases and J by 2 bases, with 4 bases of the junction left unmatched. This CDR3 region has 15 residues. Germline V gene data show CDR1 as SGHTA and CDR2 as FQGTGA. CDR3 sequence reads: CASSLKTSPYNEQFF. CDR3 bases: TGTGCCAGCAGCTTGAAGACTAGCCCCTACAATGAGCAGTTCTTC.

The chain has TRBV28 and TRBJ1-5; 11 nucleotides align to TRBD1. The junction had 7 bases not matched to a gene; V was cut back by 6 bases and J by 9 bases. This CDR3 spans 14 amino acids. The V gene's germline CDR1 is MDHEN and CDR2 SYDVKM. CDR3 amino acids: CASRGQGEVRPQHF. CDR3 DNA sequence: TGTGCCAGCAGGGGACAGGGGGAGGTTAGGCCCCAGCATTTT.

The chain uses TRBV10-2 and TRBJ2-1; 9 positions agree with TRBD2. The V gene end was trimmed by 7 bases and the J gene end by 6 bases; junction bases not matched to a gene: 10. There are 15 residues in the CDR3. Per the germline V gene, CDR1 is WSHSY and CDR2 is SAAADI. CDR3 sequence (DNA): TGCGCCAGCAAATTAGCGGGAGCGTATATCAATGAGCAGTTCTTC. Its protein is CASKLAGAYINEQFF.

V gene TRBV29-1 combines with J gene TRBJ2-1; D ambiguous. The CDR3 runs to 14 residues. The V and J ends lost 4 bases and 0 bases respectively, with 10 bases between them. Germline V gene data show CDR1 as SQVTM and CDR2 as ANQGSEA. CDR3 in amino acids: CSVVNSYSYNEQFF. For the CDR3, the DNA is TGCAGCGTTGTTAACAGTTACTCCTACAATGAGCAGTTCTTC.

This clone was observed a few times. Other DNA sequences of this sample code for an identical CDR3. J is TRBJ2-2 and V is TRBV11-3; possibly TRBD2 for D (7 bases). The CDR3 contains 15 residues. Germline-derived CDR1 and CDR2 are SGHNT and YENEEA. The V and J ends lost 2 bases and 3 bases respectively, with 10 bases between them. CDR3 coding DNA: TGTGCCAGCAGCTTATCGGGGGGCGACACCGGGGAGCTGTTTTTT. Protein product: CASSLSGGDTGELFF. Combining the CDR3 with reference TRBV11-3 and TRBJ2-2 gives the whole variable domain EAGVVQSPRYKIIEKKQPVAFWCNPISGHNTLYWYLQNLGQGPELLIRYENEEAVDDSQLPKDRFSAERLKGVDSTLKIQPAELGDSAVYLCASSLSGGDTGELFFGEGSRLTVL.

The chain is built from TRBV6-5 and TRBJ1-4; no firm D call. There are 16 residues in the CDR3. Per the germline V gene, CDR1 is MNHEY and CDR2 is SVGAGI. V gave up 6 bases and J gave up 5 bases, with 19 bases separating them. This chain's CDR3 is CASSYQASRPNEKLFF. Here the CDR3 DNA reads TGTGCCAGCAGCTACCAGGCCTCCAGGCCAAATGAAAAACTGTTTTTT.

The chain joins TRBV6-5 to TRBJ2-3; no definite D call. Trimming removed 6 bases from V and 4 bases from J, with 17 bases in between. Looked up from germline, CDR1 is MNHEY and CDR2 is SVGAGI. The CDR3 extends over 15 amino acids. The CDR3 DNA reads as TGTGCCAGCAGCCAAAGGATAGGACCGTCAGATACGCAGTATTTT. Residues: CASSQRIGPSDTQYF.

The rearrangement uses TRBV4-2 and TRBJ2-5; D unresolved. CDR3 length equals 12 residues. Between the trimmed V and J ends, which lost 3 bases and 2 bases, there was a span of 4 bases. CDR1 LGHNA and CDR2 YNFKEQ come from the germline V gene. CDR3 sequence (DNA): TGTGCCAGCAGCCAGGAACAAGAGACCCAGTACTTC. As protein: CASSQEQETQYF.

The chain links TRBV11-2 to TRBJ2-5, with 13 positions matching TRBD2. The DNA end is more similar to TRBJ2-7, so the J call may be wrong. CDR3 length equals 15 residues. CDR1 and CDR2 (germline): SGHAT, FQNNGV. The CDR3, as DNA: TGTGCCAGCAGCGAAACTAGCGGGAGGGCCGGCGAGCAGTACTTC. It codes for CASSETSGRAGEQYF.

The CDR3 DNA follows: TGCGCCAGCAGCCGGACCCCACAGGGGGCGGAGACCCAGTACTTC. This sequence encodes CASSRTPQGAETQYF. The V gene is TRBV5-1, the J gene TRBJ2-5; 9 bases agree with TRBD1. This CDR3 spans 15 amino acids. V trimming: 4 bases; J trimming: 5 bases; junction bases outside the gene matches: 9. Per germline, CDR1 SGHRS and CDR2 YFSETQ.